One and the same sample provided the 29 T cell receptor beta chains below, sequenced in a study of blood T cell repertoires in COVID-19. Assay: immunoSEQ multiplex PCR; the TCRdb copy retains only in-frame clones and omits some. The sample records 150,000 to 200,000 clones, about 87% being singletons. Sample: peripheral blood. The receptors here all came from a woman in her 70s with COVID-19, enrolled during active disease.

The chain recombines TRBV28 with TRBJ2-7, with TRBD2 identical over 8 bases. Trimming at V came to 3 bases and at J to 7 bases, leaving 11 bases not matched to a gene. The length of the CDR3 is 15 residues. Germline V CDR1 and CDR2: MDHEN, SYDVKM. The CDR3 reads CASSFSAGVSWEQYF. The CDR3 bases are TGTGCCAGCAGTTTTTCAGCGGGAGTTTCGTGGGAGCAGTACTTC.

The chain links TRBV5-1 to TRBJ2-7, with a tentative D call TRBD1 (6 bases). V was cut by 0 bases and J by 4 bases, with 11 bases left in between. The CDR3 is 14 residues long. CDR1 is SGHRS and CDR2 is YFSETQ in the germline V gene. CDR3 DNA sequence: TGCGCCAGCAGCTTGGACCAGGGGATGTACGAGCAGTACTTC. It codes for CASSLDQGMYEQYF. Full variable domain (rest looked up from reference TRBV5-1 and TRBJ2-7): KAGVTQTPRYLIKTRGQQVTLSCSPISGHRSVSWYQQTPGQGLQFLFEYFSETQRNKGNFPGRFSGRQFSNSRSEMNVSTLELGDSALYLCASSLDQGMYEQYFGPGTRLTVT.

The chain uses TRBV27 and TRBJ2-1; weak D call: TRBD2 (5 bases). The CDR3 spans 15 residues. V lost 5 bases and J 8 bases, leaving 19 bases between the germline ends. CDR1 MNHEY and CDR2 SMNVEV come from the germline V gene (reference sequence). In DNA form, the CDR3 reads TGTGCCAGCAGTCCAGCGGTTCTAGCTAGAGATGAGCAGTTCTTC. As protein: CASSPAVLARDEQFF.

The chain employs TRBV6-2 or TRBV6-3 and TRBJ2-7; the match to TRBD2 covers 7 bases. The CDR3 runs 15 residues. V lost 5 bases, J lost 3 bases, and 10 bases stayed unmatched. Germline V gives CDR1 MNHEY, CDR2 SVGEGT. Here the CDR3 reads CASSRNLASGYEQYF. The CDR3 bases are TGTGCCAGCAGTCGAAATTTGGCTAGCGGCTACGAGCAGTACTTC.

This clone was counted ten times or more. J is TRBJ1-5 and V is TRBV6-5, with TRBD1 matching 7 bases. V lost 2 bases, J lost 7 bases, and 5 bases stayed unmatched. Germline lookup yields CDR1 MNHEY and CDR2 SVGAGI. The CDR3 is made up of 14 amino acids. CDR3 in amino acids: CASSYHSGGQPQHF. CDR3 nucleotide sequence: TGTGCCAGCAGTTACCACTCAGGGGGGCAGCCCCAGCATTTT.

Only one count was recorded for this clone. J is TRBJ1-2 and V is TRBV7-8, with a weak D call TRBD1 (6 bases). This CDR3 is built from 13 residues. CDR1 SGHVS and CDR2 FQNEAQ come from the germline V gene. V lost 5 bases to trimming and J lost 9 bases, with 16 bases between them. The CDR3 nucleotides are TGTGCCAGCAGCCTAACACAGGGCCATAGCTACACCTTC. Its protein product is CASSLTQGHSYTF.

The V call is TRBV5-8, the J call TRBJ2-5; possible D gene TRBD1, 5 bases. Per germline, CDR1 SGHTS and CDR2 YDEGEE. This CDR3 has 13 amino acids. Trimming pared 6 bases from V and 1 base from J, leaving 10 bases between. CDR3: CASTRTSQETQYF. As DNA, the CDR3 is TGTGCCAGCACCAGGACATCCCAAGAGACCCAGTACTTC.

The rearrangement uses TRBV7-8 and TRBJ2-3; 10 positions match TRBD2. This CDR3 is 15 amino acids long. CDR1 and CDR2 from the germline V gene are SGHVS and FQNEAQ. V was clipped by 2 bases and J by 4 bases; unmatched bases: 3. CDR3 nucleotides: TGTGCCAGCAGCTTAACTAGCGGGATAGCAGATACGCAGTATTTT. This sequence encodes CASSLTSGIADTQYF.

The CDR3: CASSWGGTNTEAFF. The CDR3 DNA is TGTGCCAGTAGTTGGGGCGGAACCAACACTGAAGCTTTCTTT. The chain has TRBV19 and TRBJ1-1, with a tentative D call TRBD1 (5 bases). Germline CDR1 LNHDA, CDR2 SQIVND (reference sequence). V was clipped by 5 bases and J by 2 bases, with 12 bases between them. The CDR3 runs to 14 residues.

The V and J genes are TRBV5-1 and TRBJ2-7, with 9 nucleotides matching TRBD1. With V trimmed by 1 base and J by 3 bases, 8 bases remained unmatched. Germline V gene lookup returns CDR1 SGHRS and CDR2 YFSETQ. The CDR3 extends over 16 amino acids. The CDR3 nucleotides are TGCGCCAGCAGCTTGAATACCGGGACAGGGAGCTACGAGCAGTACTTC. Protein sequence: CASSLNTGTGSYEQYF.

J is TRBJ2-3 and V is TRBV19; 9 bases map to TRBD1. Trimming cost V 3 bases and J 3 bases; bases outside gene matches: 7. Germline V gene lookup returns CDR1 LNHDA and CDR2 SQIVND (reference sequence). There are 16 residues in the CDR3. For the CDR3, the DNA is TGTGCCAGTAGTATCGGGTTGGGACAGGGTACAGATACGCAGTATTTT. Encoded protein: CASSIGLGQGTDTQYF.

This chain links TRBV19 with TRBJ2-2; no firm D call. Germline V lookup: CDR1 LNHDA, CDR2 SQIVND (reference sequence). The CDR3 contains 14 residues. With 6 bases removed from V and 3 bases from J, the gap between germline ends came to 11 bases. CDR3 bases: TGTGCCAGTAGGGCAGTTCCGTACACCGGGGAGCTGTTTTTT. It specifies CASRAVPYTGELFF.

This clone has only a few counts. This chain joins TRBV19 and TRBJ1-2; possibly TRBD1 for D (6 bases). V was cut by 0 bases and J by 3 bases, with 11 bases left in between. CDR3 length: 15 amino acids. Germline values: CDR1 LNHDA, CDR2 SQIVND (reference sequence). The CDR3 region has the DNA TGTGCCAGTAGTATAGATTCTGGACAGCACTATGGCTACACCTTC. Amino acids: CASSIDSGQHYGYTF.

V usage is TRBV4-2 and J usage is TRBJ1-6, with D uncertain. Germline CDR1 LGHNA, CDR2 YNFKEQ. Trimming removed 0 bases from V and 7 bases from J, with 13 bases in between. The CDR3 is 16 amino acids. This CDR3 is CASSQESPAENSPLHF. In DNA form, the CDR3 reads TGTGCCAGCAGCCAAGAATCCCCGGCGGAAAATTCACCCCTCCACTTT.

The chain combines TRBV6-5 with TRBJ1-1, with TRBD1 matching 8 bases. Germline lookup yields CDR1 MNHEY and CDR2 SVGAGI. The CDR3 covers 15 residues. V lost 5 bases and J lost 3; bases outside the gene matches: 8. The CDR3 sequence: CASSRTGLEDTEAFF. CDR3 bases: TGTGCCAGCAGTAGGACAGGGTTGGAGGACACTGAAGCTTTCTTT.

The rearrangement joins TRBV27 to TRBJ2-1, with 9 positions matching TRBD2. The CDR3 is made up of 16 amino acids. Germline lookup yields CDR1 MNHEY and CDR2 SMNVEV (reference sequence). The V segment lost 7 bases and the J segment 6 bases; nucleotides outside the gene matches: 13. CDR3 in DNA: TGTGCCAGCACCCGACTAGCGGAAGCGAGTGGCAATGAGCAGTTCTTC. Protein product: CASTRLAEASGNEQFF.

The V and J genes are TRBV29-1 and TRBJ2-3; 12 bases fit TRBD2. Germline lookup yields CDR1 SQVTM and CDR2 ANQGSEA. With V trimmed by 1 base and J by 8 bases, 10 bases remained unmatched. This CDR3 contains 16 residues. CDR3 in amino acids: CSVEGRETSGSGTQYF. The CDR3 DNA reads as TGCAGCGTTGAAGGAAGGGAGACTAGCGGGAGTGGTACGCAGTATTTT.

This clone was detected once. The chain employs TRBV6-5 and TRBJ1-1; D may be TRBD1 (6 bases). Germline values: CDR1 MNHEY, CDR2 SVGAGI. The CDR3 sequence is 14 residues long. The germline V and J ends were trimmed by 5 bases and 10 bases, with 20 bases remaining between them. The CDR3: CASSTQGGVGVAFF. CDR3 in DNA: TGTGCCAGCAGTACCCAAGGGGGGGTCGGGGTAGCTTTCTTT.

The rearrangement links TRBV10-3 to TRBJ2-3; 8 bases align to TRBD2. J lost 0 bases, V lost 3 bases, and 2 bases had no gene match. The CDR3 totals 15 residues. The germline V gene has CDR1 ENHRY and CDR2 SYGVKD. The CDR3 loop reads CAISDPSGSTDTQYF. CDR3 DNA sequence: TGTGCCATCAGTGATCCTAGCGGGAGCACAGATACGCAGTATTTT.

The CDR3 nucleotides read TGTGCCAGCAGCTTAGCGGAACAGGTTTATGGCTACACCTTC. Amino acid sequence: CASSLAEQVYGYTF. V gene TRBV7-2 combines with J gene TRBJ1-2, with a tentative D call TRBD1 (5 bases). The length of the CDR3 is 14 residues. Germline lookup yields CDR1 SGHTA and CDR2 FQGNSA. V was shortened by 0 bases and J by 5 bases, with 10 bases between the two germline ends.

The chain couples TRBV7-2 to TRBJ2-1, with 10 positions matching TRBD2. Losses at the gene ends were 4 bases for V and 2 bases for J; bases not matched to a gene: 5. CDR1 SGHTA and CDR2 FQGNSA come from the germline V gene. The CDR3 is 16 amino acids. The CDR3: CASSYLSGRTYNEQFF. The CDR3 nucleotides read TGTGCCAGCAGCTATCTTAGCGGGAGGACCTACAATGAGCAGTTCTTC.

This chain uses TRBV6-1 with TRBJ2-2, with 9 bases aligning to TRBD2. The CDR3 has 16 amino acids. CDR1 is MNHNS and CDR2 is SASEGT in the germline V gene. Germline trimming cut 4 bases from V and 7 bases from J; bases unmatched to any gene: 10. CDR3 sequence: CASSAPSGTPLGELFF. In nucleotides, the CDR3 is TGTGCCAGCAGTGCCCCTAGCGGGACCCCCCTCGGGGAGCTGTTTTTT.

This rearrangement joins TRBV28 to TRBJ2-7; 9 bases agree with TRBD2. Germline loops: CDR1 MDHEN, CDR2 SYDVKM. J gave up 9 bases and V 4 bases, and 10 bases lay outside the gene matches. The CDR3 runs to 14 residues. Here the CDR3 reads CASSSPSGAITQYF. In nucleotides, the CDR3 is TGTGCCAGCAGTTCACCTAGCGGGGCCATCACGCAGTACTTC.

The V and J genes are TRBV29-1 and TRBJ1-2; the D gene is possibly TRBD1 (6 bases). The CDR3 consists of 13 residues. The V gene lost 3 bases and the J gene lost 2 bases, with 10 bases spanning the gap. The germline CDR1 and CDR2 sequences are SQVTM and ANQGSEA. CDR3 in amino acids: CSVDWQGNYGYTF. The DNA for the CDR3 is TGCAGCGTTGATTGGCAGGGGAACTATGGCTACACCTTC.

J is TRBJ2-7 and V is TRBV9; D is possibly TRBD2 (5 bases). Germline CDR1 and CDR2: SGDLS and YYNGEE. The CDR3 has 15 residues. Trimming pared 3 bases from V and 6 bases from J, leaving 19 bases between. The chain's CDR3 is CASSAREGLLSEQYF. For the CDR3, the DNA is TGTGCCAGCAGCGCGAGAGAAGGACTTCTTAGCGAGCAGTACTTC.

The chain uses TRBV30 and TRBJ1-2; 9 bases map to TRBD1. The germline gives CDR1 GTSNPN, CDR2 SVGIG (reference sequence). Losses at the gene ends were 2 bases for V and 0 bases for J; bases not matched to a gene: 7. This CDR3 contains 16 residues. CDR3 residues: CAWSTPGTGSNYGYTF. DNA for the CDR3: TGTGCCTGGAGTACACCTGGGACAGGGTCTAACTATGGCTACACCTTC.

The chain links TRBV6-1 to TRBJ1-6; tentatively, D is TRBD1 (5 bases). Germline-derived CDR1 and CDR2 are MNHNS and SASEGT. The V end lost 4 bases, the J end lost 4 bases, and 17 bases lay between the germline ends. This CDR3 comprises 17 residues. The CDR3, as DNA: TGTGCCAGCAGTGTTCAGTTGACAGAACTTTATAATTCACCCCTCCACTTT. This codes for CASSVQLTELYNSPLHF.

The chain employs TRBV19 and TRBJ2-1; 8 nucleotides agree with TRBD1. This CDR3 region has 14 residues. With 5 bases clipped from V and 5 bases from J, the junction kept 5 bases outside the gene matches. Germline values: CDR1 LNHDA, CDR2 SQIVND (reference sequence). CDR3 in DNA: TGTGCCAGTAGTCCCAGGGGGCTGCACAATGAGCAGTTCTTC. Its translation is CASSPRGLHNEQFF.

The chain joins TRBV7-9 to TRBJ2-5; 8 nucleotides align to TRBD1. This CDR3 has 17 amino acids. From germline, CDR1 is SEHNR and CDR2 FQNEAQ (reference sequence). With 2 bases clipped from V and 5 bases from J, the junction kept 13 bases outside the gene matches. CDR3 in amino acids: CASSLSAAQGAGETQYF. For the CDR3, the DNA is TGTGCCAGCAGCTTATCGGCTGCCCAGGGGGCGGGCGAGACCCAGTACTTC.